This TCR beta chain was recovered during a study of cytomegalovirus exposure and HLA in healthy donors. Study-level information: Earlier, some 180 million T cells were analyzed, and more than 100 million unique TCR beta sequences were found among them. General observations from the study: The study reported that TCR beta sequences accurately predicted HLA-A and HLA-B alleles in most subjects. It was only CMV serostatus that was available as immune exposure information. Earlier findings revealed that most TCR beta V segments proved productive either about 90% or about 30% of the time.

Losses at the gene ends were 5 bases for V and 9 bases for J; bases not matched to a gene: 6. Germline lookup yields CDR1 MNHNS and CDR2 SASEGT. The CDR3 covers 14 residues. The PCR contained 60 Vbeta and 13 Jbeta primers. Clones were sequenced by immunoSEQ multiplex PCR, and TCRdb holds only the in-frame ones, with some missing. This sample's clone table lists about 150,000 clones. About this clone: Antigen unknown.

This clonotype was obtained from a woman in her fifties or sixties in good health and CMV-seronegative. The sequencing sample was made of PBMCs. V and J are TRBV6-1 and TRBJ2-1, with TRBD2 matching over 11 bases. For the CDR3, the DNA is TGTGCCAGCAGTACCGGGACTAGCGGAACTGAGCAGTTCTTC. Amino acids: CASSTGTSGTEQFF.